What follows are 8 T cell receptor beta chains derived from one specimen sequenced in a study of shared clonotypes between healthy human individuals. Using immunoSEQ multiplex PCR, the repertoire was profiled, and TCRdb retains in-frame clones only, with some absent. Of around 440,000 clones in the sample, over 60% are singletons; the top ten hold approximately 12%. Sequenced: PBMCs. The source is a woman aged 40 to 55 in good health. Some clones in this sample may be carry-over from other donors' samples.

Regarding this clone: This may come from a read error, since a much larger clone is one base off. Without the conserved terminal phenylalanine or tryptophan, this CDR3 likely stems from a read error. As DNA, the CDR3 is TGTGCCAGCAGGCGTTCGGGACTTTTGAACACTGAAGCTTTCTCT. It is translated as CASRRSGLLNTEAFS. V and J are TRBV28 and TRBJ1-1, with a weak D call TRBD1 (5 bases). Trimming took off 6 bases at V and 0 bases at J, with 14 bases between the two ends. The CDR3 consists of 15 residues. Per the germline V gene, CDR1 is MDHEN and CDR2 is SYDVKM.

Written as DNA, the CDR3 is TGTGCCAGCAGCTTATCCCCCTTGGGAAATGAAAAACTGTTTTTT. Its protein product is CASSLSPLGNEKLFF. The chain links TRBV7-9 to TRBJ1-4; D not certain. The CDR3 contains 15 residues. Trimming pared 2 bases from V and 5 bases from J, leaving 12 bases between. Germline CDR1 is SEHNR and CDR2 is FQNEAQ (reference sequence). The full variable domain, its missing parts supplied by reference TRBV7-9 and TRBJ1-4, is DTGVSQNPRHKITKRGQNVTFRCDPISEHNRLYWYRQTLGQGPEFLTYFQNEAQLEKSRLLSDRFSAERPKGSFSTLEIQRTEQGDSAMYLCASSLSPLGNEKLFFGSGTQLSVL.

The V and J genes are TRBV5-5 and TRBJ2-5; no firm D call. The tail of the sequence fits TRBJ2-7 better, so the J call may be wrong. CDR3 length: 11 amino acids. CDR1 and CDR2 from the germline V gene are SGHKS and YYEKEE (reference sequence). CDR3 in amino acids: CASSFDYEQYF. DNA of the CDR3: TGTGCCAGCAGCTTTGACTACGAGCAGTACTTC.

V usage is TRBV29-1 and J usage is TRBJ2-1; 7 positions match TRBD1. CDR3 length: 14 residues. The V gene's germline CDR1 is SQVTM and CDR2 ANQGSEA. The ends lost 4 bases at V and 3 bases at J; junction bases unmatched: 6. The CDR3 bases are TGCAGCGTTGTCCGGGCAGGGGGCTACAATGAGCAGTTCTTC. It specifies CSVVRAGGYNEQFF.

The rearrangement uses TRBV28 and TRBJ2-5, with D unclear. The CDR3 is made up of 16 amino acids. V lost 5 bases, J lost 5 bases, and 21 bases lay in between. Germline CDR1 and CDR2: MDHEN and SYDVKM. CDR3 sequence reads: CASSPLDPLGAETQYF. DNA for the CDR3: TGTGCCAGCAGTCCCCTGGACCCCCTAGGAGCGGAGACCCAGTACTTC. The whole variable domain, remainder taken from reference TRBV28 and TRBJ2-5, is DVKVTQSSRYLVKRTGEKVFLECVQDMDHENMFWYRQDPGLGLRLIYFSYDVKMKEKGDIPEGYSVSREKKERFSLILESASTNQTSMYLCASSPLDPLGAETQYFGPGTRLLVL.

The chain carries TRBV5-4 and TRBJ2-2, with 8 bases aligning to TRBD2. Per the germline V gene, CDR1 is SGHNT and CDR2 is YYREEE (reference sequence). This CDR3 spans 16 amino acids. Germline trimming cut 4 bases from V and 4 bases from J; bases unmatched to any gene: 9. The CDR3 DNA follows: TGTGCCAGCAGCAATGGGACTAGTCGGGTCACCGGGGAGCTGTTTTTT. It translates to CASSNGTSRVTGELFF.

The V gene is TRBV4-1, the J gene TRBJ1-4; D possibly corresponds to TRBD1 (5 bases). Trimming took 1 base from V and 3 from J, leaving 9 bases between them. Germline CDR1 is MGHRA and CDR2 is YSYEKL. CDR3 size: 15 residues. CDR3 residues: CASSQGGRANEKLFF. CDR3 in DNA: TGCGCCAGCAGCCAAGGGGGGAGGGCTAATGAAAAACTGTTTTTT.

This clone was seen more than once but under ten times. This rearrangement joins TRBV4-3 to TRBJ2-1; 9 bases are shared with TRBD2. Germline V gene data show CDR1 as LGHNA and CDR2 as YSLEER. Trimming cost V 1 base and J 10 bases; bases outside gene matches: 8. This CDR3 contains 15 residues. CDR3 DNA: TGCGCCAGCAGCCAAGCCGGGACTAGCAGTAGGGAGCAGTTCTTC. It is translated as CASSQAGTSSREQFF.